A single sample is the source of the 18 T cell receptor beta chains below, sequenced in a study of PD-1 blockade in classical Hodgkin lymphoma. TCRdb's table, derived via immunoSEQ multiplex PCR, lists solely in-frame clones and lacks some. The sample contains over 25,000 clones, 70% to 80% of which appear only once. Every patient experienced relapse after autologous stem cell transplantation, and brentuximab vedotin exposure varied. Investigators isolated CD4+ T cells from thawed PBMCs through magnetic negative selection. Sample: CD4+ T cells from blood, taken at baseline. The receptors were gathered from a human donor with classical Hodgkin lymphoma.

This clone was seen just once. This rearrangement joins TRBV10-1 to TRBJ1-2; D is possibly TRBD1 (6 bases). Germline CDR1 is WNHNN and CDR2 is SYGVQD (reference sequence). This CDR3 has 13 residues. Trimming stripped 6 bases from V and 8 bases from J, with 16 bases between. The chain's CDR3 is CASSPDRFRGYTF. CDR3 coding DNA: TGCGCCAGCAGCCCCGACAGGTTTCGGGGCTACACCTTC.

The chain has TRBV11-3 and TRBJ2-1; 8 bases are shared with TRBD1. The CDR3 covers 15 residues. The germline V gene encodes CDR1 SGHNT and CDR2 YENEEA. The J segment lost 7 bases and the V segment lost 3 bases, leaving 8 bases of the junction unmatched. The CDR3 bases are TGTGCCAGCAGCTTCCGACAGGGGTCCCAAAATGAGCAGTTCTTC. Protein product: CASSFRQGSQNEQFF.

The gene calls are TRBV19 and TRBJ1-1; no clear D. The V end was cut by 3 bases, the J end by 1 base, with 15 bases between. The CDR3 spans 16 residues. Germline V gene data show CDR1 as LNHDA and CDR2 as SQIVND (reference sequence). The DNA for the CDR3 is TGTGCCAGTAGTATGAGGGTTTACCCTGCGAACACTGAAGCTTTCTTT. Protein: CASSMRVYPANTEAFF.

The gene calls are TRBV27 and TRBJ1-6; D possibly corresponds to TRBD1 (5 bases). The CDR3 totals 14 residues. The ends were cut back, 6 bases at V and 3 bases at J, with 9 bases in the middle. Germline V gene lookup returns CDR1 MNHEY and CDR2 SMNVEV (reference sequence). CDR3 in amino acids: CASRRDGYNSPLHF. CDR3 nucleotide sequence: TGTGCCAGCAGGAGGGACGGCTATAATTCACCCCTCCACTTT.

This chain uses TRBV6-6 with TRBJ2-2; 7 positions agree with TRBD1. The length of the CDR3 is 15 residues. V gave up 6 bases and J gave up 1 base; unmatched junction bases: 5. Germline assignment: CDR1 MNHNY and CDR2 SVGAGI (reference sequence). The CDR3 coding sequence is TGTGCCAGCAGCCAGGGGGTACGGAACACCGGGGAGCTGTTTTTT. Its protein product is CASSQGVRNTGELFF.

This clone was found a few times. The rearrangement links TRBV7-9 to TRBJ1-6; 9 bases map to TRBD1. The CDR3 totals 14 residues. Germline CDR1 SEHNR, CDR2 FQNEAQ (reference sequence). With 6 bases clipped from V and 8 bases from J, the junction kept 5 bases outside the gene matches. CDR3 amino acids: CASRQGARDSPLHF. Here the CDR3 DNA reads TGTGCCAGCAGACAGGGGGCTCGGGATTCACCCCTCCACTTT.

This chain links TRBV19 with TRBJ2-6; D might be TRBD1 or TRBD2, each matching 5 bases. The CDR3 covers 16 residues. CDR1 and CDR2 (germline): LNHDA, SQIVND (reference sequence). The V gene lost 4 bases and the J gene lost 0 bases, with 10 bases spanning the gap. The CDR3 nucleotides read TGTGCCAGTAGTACCAGGGCGGGCTCTGGGGCCAACGTCCTGACTTTC. Its protein product is CASSTRAGSGANVLTF.

V and J are TRBV19 and TRBJ1-2; D is unresolved. V was clipped by 0 bases and J by 8 bases, with 10 bases between them. Germline CDR1 reads LNHDA; CDR2 reads SQIVND (reference sequence). The CDR3 runs 13 residues. The DNA for the CDR3 is TGTGCCAGTAGTATAGACCGCACTGACGGCTACACCTTC. Encoded protein: CASSIDRTDGYTF.

The CDR3 here is CAWFGGLKSPLHF. The CDR3 region has the DNA TGTGCCTGGTTCGGGGGGCTAAAGTCACCCCTCCACTTT. The chain carries TRBV30 and TRBJ1-6; TRBD1 is a possible D gene (6 bases). The CDR3 has 13 amino acids. Trimming cost V 5 bases and J 10 bases, with 15 bases left between them. Germline values: CDR1 GTSNPN, CDR2 SVGIG (reference sequence).

The chain couples TRBV2 to TRBJ1-5; D may be TRBD1 (5 bases). Germline V gene data show CDR1 as SNHLY and CDR2 as FYNNEI. Trimming stripped 0 bases from V and 4 bases from J, with 7 bases between. The CDR3 totals 14 residues. CDR3 sequence: CASSEANRNQPQHF. DNA for the CDR3: TGTGCCAGCAGTGAAGCGAACAGGAATCAGCCCCAGCATTTT.

The chain links TRBV5-6 to TRBJ2-1; possible D gene TRBD1, 6 bases. Germline V gives CDR1 SGHDT, CDR2 YYEEEE. V was clipped by 0 bases and J by 1 base, with 17 bases between them. There are 18 residues in the CDR3. For the CDR3, the DNA is TGTGCCAGCAGCTTGGTGTCCCCGGGACACAAATCCTACAATGAGCAGTTCTTC. Translation: CASSLVSPGHKSYNEQFF.

V usage is TRBV6-5 and J usage is TRBJ1-2; perhaps TRBD1 as D (6 bases). Germline-derived CDR1 and CDR2 are MNHEY and SVGAGI. The CDR3 spans 15 residues. Trimming took 0 bases from V and 5 from J, leaving 13 bases between them. The DNA of the CDR3 is TGTGCCAGCAGTTACTCTGGGGGCTTAGGTTATGGCTACACCTTC. This encodes CASSYSGGLGYGYTF.

This clone was detected only a few times. J is TRBJ1-6 and V is TRBV6-6, with D possibly being TRBD1 (5 bases). The CDR3 length is 14 residues. V lost 4 bases and J lost 9, with 13 bases in between. Germline-derived CDR1 and CDR2 are MNHNY and SVGAGI (reference sequence). CDR3 loop: CASSSRLGGSPLHF. The CDR3 nucleotides are TGTGCCAGCAGTTCCCGTCTGGGGGGTTCACCCCTCCACTTT.

The V and J genes are TRBV29-1 and TRBJ2-7; D is uncertain. V lost 6 bases, J lost 2 bases, and 14 bases lay in between. The germline gives CDR1 SQVTM, CDR2 ANQGSEA. The CDR3 is 13 amino acids. The CDR3 DNA sequence: TGCAGCGTCCTGACATTTTCAACCTACGAGCAGTACTTC. Encoded protein: CSVLTFSTYEQYF.

This clone has a single count. DNA of the CDR3: TGTGCCAGTAGGACCACAGGGGGCGAGGGAAATACGCAGTATTTT. Translating it yields CASRTTGGEGNTQYF. The chain recombines TRBV19 with TRBJ2-3; 9 bases agree with TRBD1. The CDR3 has 15 amino acids. Germline-derived CDR1 and CDR2 are LNHDA and SQIVND (reference sequence). The V gene end was trimmed by 6 bases and the J gene end by 7 bases; junction bases not matched to a gene: 11.

The chain carries TRBV5-5 and TRBJ1-2; D unclear. The CDR3 runs to 14 residues. The V end was cut by 6 bases, the J end by 5 bases, with 17 bases between. Germline V gives CDR1 SGHKS, CDR2 YYEKEE (reference sequence). The CDR3 bases are TGTGCCAGCACCCCGTTAGAAGGAGCATATGGCTACACCTTC. Encoded protein: CASTPLEGAYGYTF.

This clone is deemed medium-sized. The chain has TRBV2 and TRBJ1-5; TRBD1 agrees at 7 bases. The CDR3 is made up of 16 amino acids. Germline V CDR1 and CDR2: SNHLY, FYNNEI. V shed 6 bases, J shed 3 bases, and the junction held 11 bases outside the gene matches. The CDR3 DNA follows: TGTGCCAGCAGGGCCTATACAGGGGACTACAATCAGCCCCAGCATTTT. Encoded protein: CASRAYTGDYNQPQHF.

The rearrangement joins TRBV10-3 to TRBJ1-1, with D unclear. The V gene's germline CDR1 is ENHRY and CDR2 SYGVKD. This CDR3 spans 12 amino acids. V was cut by 4 bases and J by 3 bases, with 6 bases left in between. The CDR3: CAISASDTEAFF. The DNA for the CDR3 is TGTGCCATCAGTGCGTCGGACACTGAAGCTTTCTTT.